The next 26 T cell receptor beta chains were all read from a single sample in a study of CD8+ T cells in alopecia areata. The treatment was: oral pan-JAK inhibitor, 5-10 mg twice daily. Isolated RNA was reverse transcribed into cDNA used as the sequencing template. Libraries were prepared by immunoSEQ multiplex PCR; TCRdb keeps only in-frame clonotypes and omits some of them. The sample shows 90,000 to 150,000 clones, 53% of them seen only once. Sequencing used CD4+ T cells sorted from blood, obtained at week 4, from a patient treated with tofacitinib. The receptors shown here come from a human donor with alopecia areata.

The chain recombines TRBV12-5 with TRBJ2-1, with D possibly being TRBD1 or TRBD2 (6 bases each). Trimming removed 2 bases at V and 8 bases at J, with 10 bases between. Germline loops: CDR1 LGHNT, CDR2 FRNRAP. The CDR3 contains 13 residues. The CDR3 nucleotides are TGTGCTAGTGGTTTGTTAGGGGGGCATGAGCAGTTCTTC. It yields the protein CASGLLGGHEQFF.

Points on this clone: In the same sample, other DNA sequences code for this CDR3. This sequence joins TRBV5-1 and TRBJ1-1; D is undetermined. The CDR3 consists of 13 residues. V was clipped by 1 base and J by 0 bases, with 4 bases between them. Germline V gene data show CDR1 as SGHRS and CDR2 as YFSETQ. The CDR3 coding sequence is TGCGCCAGCAGCTTGACAGTGAACACTGAAGCTTTCTTT. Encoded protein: CASSLTVNTEAFF.

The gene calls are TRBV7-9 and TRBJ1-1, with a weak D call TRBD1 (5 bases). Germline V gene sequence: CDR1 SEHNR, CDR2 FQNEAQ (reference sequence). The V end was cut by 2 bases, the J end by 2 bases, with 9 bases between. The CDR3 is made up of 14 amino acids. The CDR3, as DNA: TGTGCCAGCAGCTTACGACAGACTAACACTGAAGCTTTCTTT. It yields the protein CASSLRQTNTEAFF.

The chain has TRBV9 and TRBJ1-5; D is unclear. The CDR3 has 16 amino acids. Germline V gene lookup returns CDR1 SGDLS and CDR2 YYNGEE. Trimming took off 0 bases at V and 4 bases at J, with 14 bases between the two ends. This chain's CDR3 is CASSVVDEGRNQPQHF. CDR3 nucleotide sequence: TGTGCCAGCAGCGTAGTAGATGAGGGTAGAAATCAGCCCCAGCATTTT. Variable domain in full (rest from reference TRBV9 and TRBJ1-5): DSGVTQTPKHLITATGQRVTLRCSPRSGDLSVYWYQQSLDQGLQFLIQYYNGEERAKGNILERFSAQQFPDLHSELNLSSLELGDSALYFCASSVVDEGRNQPQHFGDGTRLSIL.

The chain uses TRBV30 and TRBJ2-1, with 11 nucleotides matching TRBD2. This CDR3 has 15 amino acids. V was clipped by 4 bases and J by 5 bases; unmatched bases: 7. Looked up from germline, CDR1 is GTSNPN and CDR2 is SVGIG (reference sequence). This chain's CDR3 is CAWTDGTSGNNEQFF. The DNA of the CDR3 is TGTGCCTGGACCGACGGGACTAGCGGCAACAATGAGCAGTTCTTC.

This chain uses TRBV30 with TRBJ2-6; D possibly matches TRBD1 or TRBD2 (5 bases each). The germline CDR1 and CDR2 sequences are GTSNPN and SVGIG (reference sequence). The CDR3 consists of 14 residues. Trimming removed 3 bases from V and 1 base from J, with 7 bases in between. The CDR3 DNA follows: TGTGCCTGGAGAGAGGGGTCTGGGGCCAACGTCCTGACTTTC. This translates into CAWREGSGANVLTF. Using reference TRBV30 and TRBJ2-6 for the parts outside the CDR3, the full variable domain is SQTIHQWPATLVQPVGSPLSLECTVEGTSNPNLYWYRQAAGRGLQLLFYSVGIGQISSEVPQNLSASRPQDRQFILSSKKLLLSDSGFYLCAWREGSGANVLTFGAGSRLTVL.

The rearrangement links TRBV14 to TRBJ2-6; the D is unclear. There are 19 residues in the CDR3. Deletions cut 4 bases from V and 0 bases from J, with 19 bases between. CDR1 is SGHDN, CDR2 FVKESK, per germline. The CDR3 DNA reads TGTGCCAGCAGCCGCAGAACAGTAACAGTTCCCTCTGGGGCCAACGTCCTGACTTTC. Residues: CASSRRTVTVPSGANVLTF.

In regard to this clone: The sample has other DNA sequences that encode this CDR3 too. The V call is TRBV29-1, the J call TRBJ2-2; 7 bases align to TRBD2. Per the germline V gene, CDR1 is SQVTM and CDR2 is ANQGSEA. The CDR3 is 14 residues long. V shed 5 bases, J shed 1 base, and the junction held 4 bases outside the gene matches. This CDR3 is CSVRERGNTGELFF. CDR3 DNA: TGCAGCGTTCGGGAGCGGGGGAACACCGGGGAGCTGTTTTTT.

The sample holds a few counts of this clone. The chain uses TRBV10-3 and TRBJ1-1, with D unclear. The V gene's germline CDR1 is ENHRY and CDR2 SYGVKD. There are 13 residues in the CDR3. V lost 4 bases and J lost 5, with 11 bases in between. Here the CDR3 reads CAISAPRGTEAFF. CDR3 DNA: TGTGCCATCAGTGCTCCCCGAGGGACTGAAGCTTTCTTT.

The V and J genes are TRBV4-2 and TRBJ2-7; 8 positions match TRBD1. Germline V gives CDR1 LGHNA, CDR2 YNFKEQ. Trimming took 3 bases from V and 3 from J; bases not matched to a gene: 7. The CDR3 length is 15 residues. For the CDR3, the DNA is TGTGCCAGCAGCCAGGGAGGACAGGGAAACTACGAGCAGTACTTC. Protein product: CASSQGGQGNYEQYF.

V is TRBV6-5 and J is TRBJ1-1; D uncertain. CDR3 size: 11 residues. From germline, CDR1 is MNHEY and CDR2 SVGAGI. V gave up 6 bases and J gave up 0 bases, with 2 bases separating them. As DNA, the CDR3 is TGTGCCAGCAGGCTGAACACTGAAGCTTTCTTT. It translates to CASRLNTEAFF.

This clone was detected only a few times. CDR3 DNA: TGTGCCTGGAGCGGACTAGCTGGAGATACGCAGTATTTT. Translated: CAWSGLAGDTQYF. The chain recombines TRBV30 with TRBJ2-3; 8 bases match TRBD2. Trimming cost V 3 bases and J 5 bases; bases outside gene matches: 4. The CDR3 runs to 13 residues. The germline V gene has CDR1 GTSNPN and CDR2 SVGIG (reference sequence).

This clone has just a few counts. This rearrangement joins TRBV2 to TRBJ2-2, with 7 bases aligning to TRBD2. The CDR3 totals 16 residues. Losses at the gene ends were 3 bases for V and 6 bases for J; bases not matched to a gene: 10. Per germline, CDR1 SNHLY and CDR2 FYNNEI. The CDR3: CASSDRQRRGAGELFF. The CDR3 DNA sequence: TGTGCCAGCAGTGATAGGCAACGTCGGGGGGCCGGGGAGCTGTTTTTT.

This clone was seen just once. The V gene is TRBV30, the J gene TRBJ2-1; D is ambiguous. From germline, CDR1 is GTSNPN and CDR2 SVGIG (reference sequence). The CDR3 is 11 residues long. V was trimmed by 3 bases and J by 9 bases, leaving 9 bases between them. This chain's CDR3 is CAWSEISEQFF. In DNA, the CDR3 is TGTGCCTGGAGCGAGATTTCTGAGCAGTTCTTC.

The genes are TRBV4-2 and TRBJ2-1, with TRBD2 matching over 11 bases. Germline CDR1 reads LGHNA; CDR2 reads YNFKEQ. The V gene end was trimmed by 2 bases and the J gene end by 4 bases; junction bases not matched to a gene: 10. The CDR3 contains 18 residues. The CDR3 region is CASSQRASGGPTYNEQFF. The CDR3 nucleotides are TGTGCCAGCAGCCAAAGGGCTAGCGGGGGGCCTACATACAATGAGCAGTTCTTC.

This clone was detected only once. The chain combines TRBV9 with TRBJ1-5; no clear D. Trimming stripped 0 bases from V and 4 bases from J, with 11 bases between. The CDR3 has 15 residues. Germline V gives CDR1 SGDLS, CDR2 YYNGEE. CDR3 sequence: CASSVDSGRNQPQHF. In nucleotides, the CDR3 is TGTGCCAGCAGCGTAGATAGCGGCAGAAATCAGCCCCAGCATTTT. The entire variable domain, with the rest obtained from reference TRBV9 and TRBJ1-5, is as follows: DSGVTQTPKHLITATGQRVTLRCSPRSGDLSVYWYQQSLDQGLQFLIQYYNGEERAKGNILERFSAQQFPDLHSELNLSSLELGDSALYFCASSVDSGRNQPQHFGDGTRLSIL.

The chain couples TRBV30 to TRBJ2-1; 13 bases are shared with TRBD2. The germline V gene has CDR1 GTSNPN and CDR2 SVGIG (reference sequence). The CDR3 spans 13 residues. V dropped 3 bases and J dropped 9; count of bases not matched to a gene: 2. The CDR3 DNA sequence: TGTGCCTGGAGACTAGCGGGAGGGACTGAGCAGTTCTTC. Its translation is CAWRLAGGTEQFF.

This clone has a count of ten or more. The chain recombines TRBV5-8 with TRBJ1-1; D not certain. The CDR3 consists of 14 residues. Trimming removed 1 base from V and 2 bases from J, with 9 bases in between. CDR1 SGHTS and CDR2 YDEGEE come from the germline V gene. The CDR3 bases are TGTGCCAGCAGCTTGTATGCGGTTAACACTGAAGCTTTCTTT. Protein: CASSLYAVNTEAFF.

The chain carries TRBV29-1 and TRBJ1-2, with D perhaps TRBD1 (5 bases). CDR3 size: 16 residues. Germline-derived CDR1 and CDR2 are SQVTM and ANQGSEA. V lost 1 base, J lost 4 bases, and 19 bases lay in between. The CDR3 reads CSVEAPTGQISYGYTF. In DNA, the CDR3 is TGCAGCGTTGAAGCACCAACGGGGCAGATTAGCTATGGCTACACCTTC.

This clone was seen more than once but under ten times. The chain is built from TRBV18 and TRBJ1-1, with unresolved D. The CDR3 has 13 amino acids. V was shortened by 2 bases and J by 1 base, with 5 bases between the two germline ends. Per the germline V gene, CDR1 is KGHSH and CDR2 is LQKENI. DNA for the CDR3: TGTGCCAGCTCACCAGGAAGGAACACTGAAGCTTTCTTT. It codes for CASSPGRNTEAFF.

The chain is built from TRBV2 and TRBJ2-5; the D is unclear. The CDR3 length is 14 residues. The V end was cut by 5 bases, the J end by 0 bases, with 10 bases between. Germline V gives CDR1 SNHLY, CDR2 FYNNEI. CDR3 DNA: TGTGCCAGCAGTCCCAGTCCCCACCAAGAGACCCAGTACTTC. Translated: CASSPSPHQETQYF.

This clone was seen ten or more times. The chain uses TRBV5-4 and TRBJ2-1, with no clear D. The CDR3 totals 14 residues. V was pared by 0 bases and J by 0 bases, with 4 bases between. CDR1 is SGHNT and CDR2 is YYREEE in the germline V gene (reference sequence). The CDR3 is CASSLDYSYNEQFF. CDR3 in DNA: TGTGCCAGCAGCTTGGACTACTCCTACAATGAGCAGTTCTTC.

The CDR3 region has the DNA TGTGCCAGCAGCCCGGACGGGGCTAACTATGGCTACACCTTC. Translation: CASSPDGANYGYTF. The chain employs TRBV7-9 and TRBJ1-2; D is unresolved. The CDR3 has 14 amino acids. Germline V gives CDR1 SEHNR, CDR2 FQNEAQ (reference sequence). V shed 5 bases and J shed 0 bases, with 10 bases lying between them. Variable domain in full (rest from reference TRBV7-9 and TRBJ1-2): DTGVSQNPRHKITKRGQNVTFRCDPISEHNRLYWYRQTLGQGPEFLTYFQNEAQLEKSRLLSDRFSAERPKGSFSTLEIQRTEQGDSAMYLCASSPDGANYGYTFGSGTRLTVV.

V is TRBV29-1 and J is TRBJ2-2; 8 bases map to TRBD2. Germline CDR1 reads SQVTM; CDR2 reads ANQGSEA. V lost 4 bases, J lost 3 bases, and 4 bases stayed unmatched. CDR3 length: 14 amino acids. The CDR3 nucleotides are TGCAGCGTTGGTCCGGGGGGGGACACCGGGGAGCTGTTTTTT. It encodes CSVGPGGDTGELFF.

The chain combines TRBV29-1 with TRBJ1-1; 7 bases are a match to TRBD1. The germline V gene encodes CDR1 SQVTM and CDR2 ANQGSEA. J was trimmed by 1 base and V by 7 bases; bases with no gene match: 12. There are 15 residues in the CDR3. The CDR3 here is CSGESGTAGNTEAFF. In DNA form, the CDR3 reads TGCAGCGGGGAAAGTGGGACAGCGGGGAACACTGAAGCTTTCTTT.

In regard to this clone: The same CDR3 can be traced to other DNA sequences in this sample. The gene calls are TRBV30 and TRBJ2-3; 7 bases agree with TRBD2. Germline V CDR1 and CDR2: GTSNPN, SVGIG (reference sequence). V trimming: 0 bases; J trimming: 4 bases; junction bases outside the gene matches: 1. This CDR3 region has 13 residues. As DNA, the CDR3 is TGTGCCTGGAGTGTTGGGGGGGCAGATACGCAGTATTTT. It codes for CAWSVGGADTQYF. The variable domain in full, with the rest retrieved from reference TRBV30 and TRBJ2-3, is SQTIHQWPATLVQPVGSPLSLECTVEGTSNPNLYWYRQAAGRGLQLLFYSVGIGQISSEVPQNLSASRPQDRQFILSSKKLLLSDSGFYLCAWSVGGADTQYFGPGTRLTVL.